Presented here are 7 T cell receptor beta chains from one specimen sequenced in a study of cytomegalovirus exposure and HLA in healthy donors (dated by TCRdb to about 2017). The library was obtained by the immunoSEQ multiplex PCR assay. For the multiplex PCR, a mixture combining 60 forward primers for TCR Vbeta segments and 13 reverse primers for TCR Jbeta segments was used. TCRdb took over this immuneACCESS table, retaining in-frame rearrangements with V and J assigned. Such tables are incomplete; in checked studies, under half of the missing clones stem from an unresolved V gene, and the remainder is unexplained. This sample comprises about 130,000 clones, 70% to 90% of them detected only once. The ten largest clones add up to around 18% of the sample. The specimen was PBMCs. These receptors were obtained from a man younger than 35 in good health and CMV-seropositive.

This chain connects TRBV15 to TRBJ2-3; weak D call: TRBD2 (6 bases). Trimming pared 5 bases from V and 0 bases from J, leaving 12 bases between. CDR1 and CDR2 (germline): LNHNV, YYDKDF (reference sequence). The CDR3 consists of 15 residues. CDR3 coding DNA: TGTGCCACCAGCTCCGCCGGGACTAGCACAGATACGCAGTATTTT. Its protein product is CATSSAGTSTDTQYF.

CDR3 loop: CASSLEGVSGPLHF. The CDR3 bases are TGTGCCAGCAGCTTAGAAGGGGTTAGTGGACCCCTCCACTTT. V gene TRBV7-6 combines with J gene TRBJ1-6, with D possibly being TRBD1 (5 bases). The CDR3 is made up of 14 amino acids. V lost 1 base, J lost 12 bases, and 13 bases lay in between. The germline V gene encodes CDR1 SGHVS and CDR2 FNYEAQ.

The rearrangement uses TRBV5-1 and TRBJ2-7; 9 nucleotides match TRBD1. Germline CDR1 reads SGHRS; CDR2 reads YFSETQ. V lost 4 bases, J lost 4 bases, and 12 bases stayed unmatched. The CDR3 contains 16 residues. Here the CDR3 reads CASSPPGTGGTYEQYF. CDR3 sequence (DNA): TGCGCCAGCAGCCCCCCAGGTACAGGGGGCACATACGAGCAGTACTTC.

CDR3 DNA sequence: TGTGCCACTGTGCGCGGGGGGGCGACCGGGGAGCTGTTTTTT. Translation: CATVRGGATGELFF. The genes are TRBV2 and TRBJ2-2; 9 nucleotides align to TRBD2. J lost 5 bases, V lost 10 bases, and 8 bases had no gene match. Germline CDR1 SNHLY, CDR2 FYNNEI. CDR3 length: 14 residues.

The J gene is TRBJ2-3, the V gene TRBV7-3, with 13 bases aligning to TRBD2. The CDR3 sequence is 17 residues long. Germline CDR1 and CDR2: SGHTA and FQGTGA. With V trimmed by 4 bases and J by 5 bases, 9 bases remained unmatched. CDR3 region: CASSSSQGTSGIDTQYF. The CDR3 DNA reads TGTGCCAGCAGCTCCTCTCAAGGGACTAGCGGGATAGATACGCAGTATTTT.

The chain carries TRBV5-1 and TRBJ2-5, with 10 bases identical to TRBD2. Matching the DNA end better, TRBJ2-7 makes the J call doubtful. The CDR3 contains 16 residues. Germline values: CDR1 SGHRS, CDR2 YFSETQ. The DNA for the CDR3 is TGCGCCAGCAGCTTACCCTCCGGGACTAGCGCCTACGAGCAGTACTTC. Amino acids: CASSLPSGTSAYEQYF.

The CDR3 region has the DNA TGTGCCAGCAGTTTCCCGACAGGGAGGGAGACCCAGTACTTC. Its protein product is CASSFPTGRETQYF. This rearrangement joins TRBV28 to TRBJ2-5, with a weak D call TRBD1 (7 bases). The CDR3 extends over 14 amino acids. Trimming took 3 bases from V and 5 from J, leaving 13 bases between them. Per the germline V gene, CDR1 is MDHEN and CDR2 is SYDVKM.